Presented here are 19 T cell receptor beta chains from one specimen sequenced in a study of identical twins (dated by TCRdb to the mid-2010s). The library was built by means of 5' RACE. Sequencing was performed on an Illumina HiSeq 2000. In TCRdb, the public reads were trimmed at Q25 with fastp and aligned with MiXCR, with productive beta chains retained. Duplicate CDR3 protein sequences are folded into a single record with the most common DNA and genes. The sample has about 790,000 distinct CDR3 sequences on record, about 20% of them singletons. The ten largest clones take up around 14% of the sample. This sample was also put to use in a study of T cells expressing NK-cell markers.

Sample: PBMCs. All receptors derive from a woman between 18 and 29 years old in good health.

This chain uses TRBV12-3 or TRBV12-4 with TRBJ2-7; D assignment may be TRBD1 or TRBD2 (5 bases each). The CDR3 runs to 14 residues. The V gene lost 7 bases and the J gene lost 6 bases, with 19 bases spanning the gap. This CDR3 reads CASTSGTGLFEQYF. In nucleotides, the CDR3 is TGTGCCAGCACCTCCGGGACCGGACTCTTCGAGCAGTACTTC.

In its sample, this clonotype was seen a few times. V is TRBV7-9 and J is TRBJ1-4, with no clear D. Germline lookup yields CDR1 SEHNR and CDR2 FQNEAQ (reference sequence). The CDR3 spans 15 residues. The ends were cut back, 5 bases at V and 10 bases at J, with 20 bases in the middle. CDR3 nucleotide sequence: TGTGCCAGCAGCGGTTACTCTGCAAACGGAAGAAAACTGTTTTTT. The encoded protein is CASSGYSANGRKLFF. Variable domain in full (rest from reference TRBV7-9 and TRBJ1-4): DTGVSQNPRHKITKRGQNVTFRCDPISEHNRLYWYRQTLGQGPEFLTYFQNEAQLEKSRLLSDRFSAERPKGSFSTLEIQRTEQGDSAMYLCASSGYSANGRKLFFGSGTQLSVL.

This rearrangement joins TRBV10-2 to TRBJ2-7; D call uncertain. Germline CDR1 reads WSHSY; CDR2 reads SAAADI. The V end lost 4 bases, the J end lost 5 bases, and 15 bases lay between the germline ends. There are 14 residues in the CDR3. The CDR3 bases are TGCGCCAGCAGTGGTCCGGGTACGAGGAACGAGCAGTACTTC. Protein: CASSGPGTRNEQYF.

The table lists this clonotype with a few counts. The V and J genes are TRBV5-1 and TRBJ2-2; 10 nucleotides line up with TRBD2. This CDR3 comprises 19 residues. Germline-derived CDR1 and CDR2 are SGHRS and YFSETQ. The V and J ends lost 3 bases and 0 bases, in that order; junction bases with no gene match: 11. This CDR3 reads CASSSRASGGPANTGELFF. The CDR3 DNA is TGCGCCAGCAGCTCCAGGGCTAGCGGGGGCCCCGCGAACACCGGGGAGCTGTTTTTT.

Comments on this clonotype: The germline gene is not matched at one end of the junction; a read error may be the cause. This rearrangement joins TRBV12-3 or TRBV12-4 to TRBJ2-6, with 7 bases fitting TRBD1. The CDR3 consists of 18 residues. The CDR3 here is CAISFDKGARAGANVLTF. CDR3 nucleotide sequence: TGTGCCATCAGTTTTGATAAGGGGGCACGGGCTGGGGCCAACGTCCTGACTTTC.

The table lists this clonotype with a count of one. V gene TRBV6-2 or TRBV6-3 combines with J gene TRBJ2-2; unclear D gene. The germline gives CDR1 MNHEY, CDR2 SVGEGT. Trimming cost V 7 bases and J 2 bases, with 11 bases left between them. This CDR3 has 14 amino acids. The CDR3 region has the DNA TGTGCCAGCAATCAGTTAACTAACACCGGGGAGCTGTTTTTT. Encoded protein: CASNQLTNTGELFF.

V gene TRBV9 combines with J gene TRBJ2-3; D may be TRBD1 or TRBD2 (6 bases each). V lost 3 bases and J lost 3, with 17 bases in between. The V gene's germline CDR1 is SGDLS and CDR2 YYNGEE. The CDR3 has 16 amino acids. CDR3: CASSAKTGAWTDTQYF. The CDR3 DNA is TGTGCCAGCAGCGCCAAAACGGGGGCGTGGACAGATACGCAGTATTTT.

This chain joins TRBV5-8 and TRBJ2-1; D is unclear. The CDR3 contains 16 residues. Deletions cut 0 bases from V and 0 bases from J, with 10 bases between. CDR1 and CDR2 (germline): SGHTS, YDEGEE. The CDR3 loop is CASSLGAFTSYNEQFF. CDR3 DNA sequence: TGTGCCAGCAGCTTGGGGGCGTTCACCTCCTACAATGAGCAGTTCTTC.

The chain employs TRBV12-3 or TRBV12-4 and TRBJ2-7; the D gene is possibly TRBD2 (6 bases). Trimming took 1 base from V and 5 from J, leaving 12 bases between them. The CDR3 consists of 14 residues. The CDR3, as DNA: TGTGCCAGCAGTTTAGGTACGGGAGTCCACGAGCAGTACTTC. This encodes CASSLGTGVHEQYF.

CDR3 sequence reads: CASSPRIRVENTEAFF. In DNA form, the CDR3 reads TGTGCCAGCTCACCAAGGATTCGGGTGGAGAACACTGAAGCTTTCTTT. The chain joins TRBV18 to TRBJ1-1, with no clear D. Between the trimmed V and J ends, which lost 2 bases and 1 base, there was a span of 14 bases. This CDR3 contains 16 residues. Germline V gene lookup returns CDR1 KGHSH and CDR2 LQKENI.

This clonotype was observed once. V gene TRBV6-5 combines with J gene TRBJ2-1; 9 bases are a match to TRBD2. Germline V CDR1 and CDR2: MNHEY, SVGAGI. J was trimmed by 10 bases and V by 5 bases; bases with no gene match: 12. CDR3 length equals 15 residues. The CDR3 bases are TGTGCCAGCAGTAACCAGGGACTTGCGGGGGGGGAGCAGTTCTTC. Amino acid sequence: CASSNQGLAGGEQFF.

This chain links TRBV20-1 with TRBJ1-1, with TRBD1 matching 8 bases. V gave up 5 bases and J gave up 1 base; unmatched junction bases: 12. Looked up from germline, CDR1 is DFQATT and CDR2 is SNEGSKA (reference sequence). The CDR3 runs to 16 residues. Here the CDR3 reads CSACQRTGGRNTEAFF. The CDR3 nucleotides are TGCAGTGCTTGCCAGAGAACAGGGGGTAGGAACACTGAAGCTTTCTTT.

The chain uses TRBV20-1 and TRBJ2-3; 8 nucleotides align to TRBD2. J lost 3 bases, V lost 3 bases, and 14 bases had no gene match. This CDR3 is built from 17 residues. CDR1 and CDR2 (germline): DFQATT, SNEGSKA (reference sequence). This CDR3 is CSARGGGKRELTDTQYF. The CDR3 region has the DNA TGCAGTGCTAGGGGAGGGGGTAAGCGGGAGTTGACAGATACGCAGTATTTT.

The V gene is TRBV6-2 or TRBV6-3, the J gene TRBJ2-7; 12 nucleotides match TRBD2. Germline CDR1 reads MNHEY; CDR2 reads SVGEGT. The CDR3 length is 19 residues. J was trimmed by 3 bases and V by 0 bases; bases with no gene match: 12. As DNA, the CDR3 is TGTGCCAGCAGTTACTCGATGGCTAGCGGGGGGGCCTGGAGCTACGAGCAGTACTTC. It is translated as CASSYSMASGGAWSYEQYF.

This chain connects TRBV7-9 to TRBJ2-1, with a possible D match to TRBD1 (5 bases). Trimming cost V 5 bases and J 7 bases, with 18 bases left between them. The V gene's germline CDR1 is SEHNR and CDR2 FQNEAQ (reference sequence). There are 15 residues in the CDR3. The CDR3 is CASSQGLSSWNEQFF. In DNA form, the CDR3 reads TGTGCCAGCAGCCAGGGATTGAGTTCATGGAATGAGCAGTTCTTC.

The chain couples TRBV20-1 to TRBJ2-7; D not resolved. The CDR3 runs to 11 residues. Germline loops: CDR1 DFQATT, CDR2 SNEGSKA (reference sequence). V lost 4 bases and J 4 bases, leaving 8 bases between the germline ends. The CDR3 spells CSAIDRYEQYF. The CDR3 coding sequence is TGCAGTGCTATAGATAGATACGAGCAGTACTTC.

In its sample, this clonotype was seen many times. This chain joins TRBV3-1 and TRBJ2-2; D not resolved. V lost 0 bases and J lost 4, with 9 bases in between. This CDR3 region has 15 residues. The germline V gene encodes CDR1 LGHDT and CDR2 YNNKEL (reference sequence). CDR3 protein: CASSQEEVPTGELFF. CDR3 DNA sequence: TGTGCCAGCAGCCAAGAGGAAGTGCCCACCGGGGAGCTGTTTTTT.

This clonotype was seen only once. The V call is TRBV7-9, the J call TRBJ2-7; D remains unclear. V lost 5 bases, J lost 6 bases, and 8 bases lay in between. CDR1 is SEHNR and CDR2 is FQNEAQ in the germline V gene (reference sequence). There are 11 residues in the CDR3. The CDR3 loop is CASSAELEQYF. For the CDR3, the DNA is TGTGCCAGCAGCGCCGAACTCGAGCAGTACTTC.

This clonotype was detected only a few times. CDR3: CGTANSYEQYF. The CDR3 DNA reads as TGCGGCACAGCGAACTCCTACGAGCAGTACTTC. The rearrangement links TRBV20-1 to TRBJ2-7, with D hard to call. This CDR3 spans 11 amino acids. Germline loops: CDR1 DFQATT, CDR2 SNEGSKA (reference sequence).